Following are 3 T cell receptor beta chains from one sample sequenced in a study of CD8+ T cells in alopecia areata. Following RNA extraction, reverse transcription yielded cDNA that acted as the sequencing template. Data came from immunoSEQ multiplex PCR; TCRdb stores just in-frame clones and leaves some out. The sample has under 150,000 clones, around 50% seen once; the top ten hold approximately 10%. Material: NKG2D-low CD8+ T cells sorted from blood. These receptors all stem from a human donor with alopecia areata.

The chain combines TRBV5-6 with TRBJ2-7; no reliable D call. Germline V lookup: CDR1 SGHDT, CDR2 YYEEEE. The CDR3 sequence is 14 residues long. The V end lost 4 bases, the J end lost 2 bases, and 13 bases lay between the germline ends. CDR3 in DNA: TGTGCCAGCAGCCCCCCGGTGGGCCCCTACGAGCAGTACTTC. It specifies CASSPPVGPYEQYF.

The CDR3 loop reads CASSQEVGSGANVLTF. DNA of the CDR3: TGCGCCAGCAGCCAAGAGGTAGGGTCTGGGGCCAACGTCCTGACTTTC. V and J are TRBV4-1 and TRBJ2-6; no definite D call. CDR1 is MGHRA, CDR2 YSYEKL, per germline. V gave up 0 bases and J gave up 1 base, with 7 bases separating them. The CDR3 is 16 amino acids.

This chain uses TRBV6-6 with TRBJ2-3; D is undetermined. Deletions cut 6 bases from V and 4 bases from J, with 11 bases between. This CDR3 has 13 amino acids. Germline V gives CDR1 MNHNY, CDR2 SVGAGI (reference sequence). The chain's CDR3 is CASRTLRADTQYF. The CDR3 bases are TGTGCCAGCAGAACCCTAAGGGCAGATACGCAGTATTTT.